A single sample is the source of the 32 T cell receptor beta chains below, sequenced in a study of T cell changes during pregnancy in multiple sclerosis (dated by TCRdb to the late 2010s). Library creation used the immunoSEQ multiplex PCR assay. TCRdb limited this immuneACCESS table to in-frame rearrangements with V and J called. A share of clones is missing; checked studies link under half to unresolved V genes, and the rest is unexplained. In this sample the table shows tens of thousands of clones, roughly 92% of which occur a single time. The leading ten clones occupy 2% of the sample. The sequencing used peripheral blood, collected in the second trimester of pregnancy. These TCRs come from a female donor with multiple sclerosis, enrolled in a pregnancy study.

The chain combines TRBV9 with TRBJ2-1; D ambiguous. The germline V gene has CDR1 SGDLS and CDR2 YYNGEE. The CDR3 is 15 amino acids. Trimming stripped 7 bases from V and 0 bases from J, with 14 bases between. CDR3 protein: CASSTPTGSYNEQFF. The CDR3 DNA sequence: TGTGCCAGCTCCACCCCTACCGGCTCCTACAATGAGCAGTTCTTC.

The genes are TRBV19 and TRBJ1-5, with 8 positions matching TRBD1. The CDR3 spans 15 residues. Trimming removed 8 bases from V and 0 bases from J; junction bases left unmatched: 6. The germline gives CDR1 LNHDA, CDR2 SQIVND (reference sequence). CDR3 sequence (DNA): TGTGCCAGTCAGACAGGGGCTCATAGCAATCAGCCCCAGCATTTT. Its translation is CASQTGAHSNQPQHF.

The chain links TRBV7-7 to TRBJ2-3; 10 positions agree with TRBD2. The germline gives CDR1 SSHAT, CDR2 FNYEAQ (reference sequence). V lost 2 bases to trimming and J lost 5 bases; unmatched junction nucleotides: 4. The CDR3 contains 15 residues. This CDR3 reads CASSLSLAGEDTQYF. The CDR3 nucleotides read TGTGCCAGCAGCTTAAGCCTAGCGGGGGAAGATACGCAGTATTTT.

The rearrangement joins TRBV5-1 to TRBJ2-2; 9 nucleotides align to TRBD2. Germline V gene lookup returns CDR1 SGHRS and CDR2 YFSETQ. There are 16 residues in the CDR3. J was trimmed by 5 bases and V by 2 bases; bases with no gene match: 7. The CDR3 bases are TGCGCCAGCAGCTTTAGGCTAGCGGGGATTACCGGGGAGCTGTTTTTT. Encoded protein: CASSFRLAGITGELFF.

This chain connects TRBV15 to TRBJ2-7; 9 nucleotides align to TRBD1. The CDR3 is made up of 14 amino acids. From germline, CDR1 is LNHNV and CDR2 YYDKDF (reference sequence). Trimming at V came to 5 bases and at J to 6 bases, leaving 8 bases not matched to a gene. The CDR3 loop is CATSLDRGRGEQYF. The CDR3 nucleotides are TGTGCCACCAGCTTGGACAGGGGAAGGGGCGAGCAGTACTTC.

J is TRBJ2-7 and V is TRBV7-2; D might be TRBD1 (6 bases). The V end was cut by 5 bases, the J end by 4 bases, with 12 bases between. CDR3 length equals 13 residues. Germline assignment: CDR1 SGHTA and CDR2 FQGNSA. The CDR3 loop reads CASSTGHWYEQYF. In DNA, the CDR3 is TGTGCCAGCAGCACGGGACATTGGTACGAGCAGTACTTC.

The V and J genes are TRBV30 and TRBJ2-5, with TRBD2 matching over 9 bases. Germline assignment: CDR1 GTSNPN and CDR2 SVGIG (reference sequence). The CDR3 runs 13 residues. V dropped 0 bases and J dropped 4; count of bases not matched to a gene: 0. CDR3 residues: CAWSVSGRETQYF. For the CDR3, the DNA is TGTGCCTGGAGTGTTAGCGGGAGAGAGACCCAGTACTTC.

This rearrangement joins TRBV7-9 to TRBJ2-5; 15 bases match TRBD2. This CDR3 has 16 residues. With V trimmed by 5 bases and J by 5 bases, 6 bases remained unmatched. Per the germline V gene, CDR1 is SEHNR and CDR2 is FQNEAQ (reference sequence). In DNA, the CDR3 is TGTGCCAGCAGCCGAGCTGGGACTAGCGGGAGGGAGACCCAGTACTTC. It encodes CASSRAGTSGRETQYF.

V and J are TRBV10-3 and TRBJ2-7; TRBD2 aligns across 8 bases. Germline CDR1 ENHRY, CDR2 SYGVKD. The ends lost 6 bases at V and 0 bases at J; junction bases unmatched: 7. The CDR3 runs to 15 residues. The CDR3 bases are TGTGCCATCAGCCCACTAGCGGAGAGCTCCTACGAGCAGTACTTC. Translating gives CAISPLAESSYEQYF.

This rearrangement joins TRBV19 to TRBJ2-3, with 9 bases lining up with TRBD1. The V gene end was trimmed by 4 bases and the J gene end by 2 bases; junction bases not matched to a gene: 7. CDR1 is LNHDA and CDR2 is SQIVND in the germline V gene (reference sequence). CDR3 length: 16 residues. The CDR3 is CASSSTGGAFTDTQYF. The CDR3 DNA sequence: TGTGCCAGTAGTAGTACAGGGGGCGCGTTCACAGATACGCAGTATTTT.

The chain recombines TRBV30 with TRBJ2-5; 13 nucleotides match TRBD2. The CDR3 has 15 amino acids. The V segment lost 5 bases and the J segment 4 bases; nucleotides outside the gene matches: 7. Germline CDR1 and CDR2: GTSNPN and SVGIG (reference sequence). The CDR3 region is CAWGTSGVIRETQYF. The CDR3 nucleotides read TGTGCCTGGGGGACTAGCGGGGTCATCAGAGAGACCCAGTACTTC.

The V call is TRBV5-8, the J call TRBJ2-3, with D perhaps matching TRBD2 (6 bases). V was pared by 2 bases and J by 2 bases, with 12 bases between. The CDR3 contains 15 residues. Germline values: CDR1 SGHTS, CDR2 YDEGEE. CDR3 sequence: CASSLGTSTTDTQYF. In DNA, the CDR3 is TGTGCCAGCAGCTTAGGGACTTCTACCACAGATACGCAGTATTTT.

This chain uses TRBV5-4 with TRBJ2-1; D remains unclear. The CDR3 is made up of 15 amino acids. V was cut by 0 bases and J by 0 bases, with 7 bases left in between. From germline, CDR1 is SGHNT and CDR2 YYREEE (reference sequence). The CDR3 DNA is TGTGCCAGCAGCTTGGGGGCAGACTCCTACAATGAGCAGTTCTTC. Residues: CASSLGADSYNEQFF.

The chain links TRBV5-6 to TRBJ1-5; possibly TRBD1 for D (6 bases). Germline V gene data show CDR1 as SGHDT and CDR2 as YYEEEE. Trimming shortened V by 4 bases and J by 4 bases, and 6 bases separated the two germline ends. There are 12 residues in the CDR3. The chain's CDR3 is CASSDRNQPQHF. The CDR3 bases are TGTGCCAGCAGCGACAGGAATCAGCCCCAGCATTTT.

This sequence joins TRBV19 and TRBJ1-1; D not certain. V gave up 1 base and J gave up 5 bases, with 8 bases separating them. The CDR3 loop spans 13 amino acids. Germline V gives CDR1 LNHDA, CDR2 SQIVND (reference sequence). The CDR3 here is CASSIVSPTEAFF. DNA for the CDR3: TGTGCCAGTAGTATAGTTTCCCCAACTGAAGCTTTCTTT.

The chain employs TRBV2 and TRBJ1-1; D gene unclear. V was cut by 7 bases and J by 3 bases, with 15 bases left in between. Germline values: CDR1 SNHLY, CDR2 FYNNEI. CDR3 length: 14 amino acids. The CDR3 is CASKGLSRDTEAFF. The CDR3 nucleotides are TGTGCCAGCAAAGGATTATCGAGGGACACTGAAGCTTTCTTT. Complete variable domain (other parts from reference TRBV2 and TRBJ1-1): EPEVTQTPSHQVTQMGQEVILRCVPISNHLYFYWYRQILGQKVEFLVSFYNNEISEKSEIFDDQFSVERPDGSNFTLKIRSTKLEDSAMYFCASKGLSRDTEAFFGQGTRLTVV.

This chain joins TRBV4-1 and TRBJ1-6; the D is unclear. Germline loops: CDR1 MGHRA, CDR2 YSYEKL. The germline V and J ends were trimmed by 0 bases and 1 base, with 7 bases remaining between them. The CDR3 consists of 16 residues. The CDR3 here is CASSQEPGSYNSPLHF. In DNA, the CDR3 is TGCGCCAGCAGCCAAGAACCGGGTTCCTATAATTCACCCCTCCACTTT.

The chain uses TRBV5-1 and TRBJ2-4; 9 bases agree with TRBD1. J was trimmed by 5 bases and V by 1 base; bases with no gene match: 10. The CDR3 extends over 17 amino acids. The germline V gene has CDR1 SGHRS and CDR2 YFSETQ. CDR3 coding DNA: TGCGCCAGCAGCTTGTCTAAGATACAGGGGGCTGAAAACATTCAGTACTTC. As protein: CASSLSKIQGAENIQYF.

CDR3 amino acids: CASSPPRRGGRDFHYGYTF. The CDR3 coding sequence is TGTGCCAGCAGCCCCCCCCGGCGGGGGGGTAGGGATTTTCACTATGGCTACACCTTC. This sequence joins TRBV13 and TRBJ1-2; maybe TRBD1 (5 bases). CDR1 is PRHDT and CDR2 is FYEKMQ in the germline V gene (reference sequence). The CDR3 loop spans 19 amino acids. V shed 5 bases and J shed 3 bases, with 28 bases lying between them.

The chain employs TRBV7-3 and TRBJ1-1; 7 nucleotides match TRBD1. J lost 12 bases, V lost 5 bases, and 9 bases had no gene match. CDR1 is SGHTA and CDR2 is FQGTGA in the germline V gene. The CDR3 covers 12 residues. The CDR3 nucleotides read TGTGCCAGCAGCGAAAAGGGACAGTTACCTTTCTTT. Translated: CASSEKGQLPFF. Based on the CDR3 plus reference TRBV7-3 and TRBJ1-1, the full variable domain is GAGVSQTPSNKVTEKGKYVELRCDPISGHTALYWYRQSLGQGPEFLIYFQGTGAADDSGLPNDRFFAVRPEGSVSTLKIQRTERGDSAVYLCASSEKGQLPFFGQGTRLTVV.

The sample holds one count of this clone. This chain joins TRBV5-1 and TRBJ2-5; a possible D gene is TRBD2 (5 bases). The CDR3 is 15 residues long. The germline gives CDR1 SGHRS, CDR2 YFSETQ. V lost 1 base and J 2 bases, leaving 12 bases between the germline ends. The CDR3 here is CASSLRASLQETQYF. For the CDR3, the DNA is TGCGCCAGCAGCTTGCGCGCTAGCCTTCAAGAGACCCAGTACTTC.

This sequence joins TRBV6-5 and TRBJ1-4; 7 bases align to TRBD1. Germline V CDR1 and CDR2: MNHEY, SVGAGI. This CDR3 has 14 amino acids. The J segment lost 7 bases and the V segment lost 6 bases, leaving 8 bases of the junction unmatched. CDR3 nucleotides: TGTGCCAGCAGATTCCGACAGGGCGGTGAAAAACTGTTTTTT. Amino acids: CASRFRQGGEKLFF.

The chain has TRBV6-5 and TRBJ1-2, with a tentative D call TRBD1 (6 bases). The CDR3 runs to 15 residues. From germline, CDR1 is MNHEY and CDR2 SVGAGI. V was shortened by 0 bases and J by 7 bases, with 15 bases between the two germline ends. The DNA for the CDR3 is TGTGCCAGCAGTTACTCGGGGGCCTCCGGCGGTGGCTACACCTTC. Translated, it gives CASSYSGASGGGYTF.

The CDR3 coding sequence is TGTGCCAGCAGTGCAGCTAGCGGGGTTAGCACAGATACGCAGTATTTT. The encoded protein is CASSAASGVSTDTQYF. The chain uses TRBV6-1 and TRBJ2-3; 9 bases align to TRBD2. This CDR3 is built from 16 residues. From germline, CDR1 is MNHNS and CDR2 SASEGT. V shed 4 bases, J shed 0 bases, and the junction held 5 bases outside the gene matches.

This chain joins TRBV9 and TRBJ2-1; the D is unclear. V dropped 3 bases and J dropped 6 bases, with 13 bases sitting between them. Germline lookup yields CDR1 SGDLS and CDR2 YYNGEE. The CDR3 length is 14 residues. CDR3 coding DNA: TGTGCCAGCAGCGCTCAGAACACCCTCAATGAGCAGTTCTTC. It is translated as CASSAQNTLNEQFF.

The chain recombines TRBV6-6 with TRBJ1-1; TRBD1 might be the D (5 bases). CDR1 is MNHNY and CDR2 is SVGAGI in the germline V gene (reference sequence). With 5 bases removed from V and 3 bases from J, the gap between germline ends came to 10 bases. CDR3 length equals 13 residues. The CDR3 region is CASSTGGDTEAFF. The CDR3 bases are TGTGCCAGCAGTACCGGGGGGGACACTGAAGCTTTCTTT.

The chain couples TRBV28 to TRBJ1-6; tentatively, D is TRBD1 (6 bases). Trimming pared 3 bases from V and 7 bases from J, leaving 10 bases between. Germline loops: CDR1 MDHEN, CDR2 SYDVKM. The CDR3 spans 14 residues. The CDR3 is CASSLGTSNSPLHF. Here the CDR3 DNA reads TGTGCCAGCAGTTTGGGGACATCAAATTCACCCCTCCACTTT.

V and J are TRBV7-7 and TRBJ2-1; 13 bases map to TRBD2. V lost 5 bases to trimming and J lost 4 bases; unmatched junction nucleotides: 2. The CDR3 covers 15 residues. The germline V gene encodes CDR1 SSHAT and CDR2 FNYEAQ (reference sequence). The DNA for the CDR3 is TGTGCCAGCAGCCGGGGACTAGCGGGATACAATGAGCAGTTCTTC. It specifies CASSRGLAGYNEQFF.

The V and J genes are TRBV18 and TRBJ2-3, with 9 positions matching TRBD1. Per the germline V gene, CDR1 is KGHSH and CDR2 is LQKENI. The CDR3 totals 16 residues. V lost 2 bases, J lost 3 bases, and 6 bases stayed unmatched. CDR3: CASSPGTGGLTDTQYF. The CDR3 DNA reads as TGTGCCAGCTCACCAGGCACAGGGGGCTTGACAGATACGCAGTATTTT.

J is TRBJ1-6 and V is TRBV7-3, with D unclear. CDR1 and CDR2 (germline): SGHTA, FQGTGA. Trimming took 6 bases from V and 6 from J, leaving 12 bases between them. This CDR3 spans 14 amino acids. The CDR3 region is CASRGLSVNSPLHF. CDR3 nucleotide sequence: TGTGCCAGCAGAGGCCTGAGCGTTAATTCACCCCTCCACTTT.

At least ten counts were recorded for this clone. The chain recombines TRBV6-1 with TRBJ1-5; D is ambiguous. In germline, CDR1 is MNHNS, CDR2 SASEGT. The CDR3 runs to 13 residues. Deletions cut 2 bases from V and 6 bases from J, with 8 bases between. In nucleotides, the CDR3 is TGTGCCAGCAGTGAAAGAGCGGGTCAGCCCCAGCATTTT. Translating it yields CASSERAGQPQHF.

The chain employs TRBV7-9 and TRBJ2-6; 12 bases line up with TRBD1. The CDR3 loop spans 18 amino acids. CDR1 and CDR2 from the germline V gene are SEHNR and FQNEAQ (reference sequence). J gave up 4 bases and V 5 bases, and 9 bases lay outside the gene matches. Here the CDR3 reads CASSPGTGGLAGANVLTF. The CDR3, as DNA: TGTGCCAGCAGCCCCGGGACAGGGGGCCTCGCCGGGGCCAACGTCCTGACTTTC.